This is a list of T cell receptor beta chains from one sample in a study of cytomegalovirus exposure and HLA in healthy donors. TCRdb's table, derived via immunoSEQ multiplex PCR, lists solely in-frame clones and lacks some. Among some 100,000 clones listed, roughly 79% were seen once. Sample: PBMCs. Receptors were obtained from a woman aged 30 to 39 in good health and CMV-seronegative. Each CDR3 is given with its conserved first and last residue. D genes are given only for firm matches. Size values are once, few and many counts, or a class for expanded clones, and some rows have none.

d_call: -
v_call: TRBV5-5
j_call: TRBJ1-2
clone_size: -
cdr3_aa: CASSLSDSYGYTF
cdr3_nt: TGTGCCAGCAGCTTGTCCGACAGTTACGGCTACACCTTC

d_call: -
v_call: TRBV5-5
j_call: TRBJ1-3
clone_size: -
cdr3_aa: CASSPQIGNTIYF
cdr3_nt: TGTGCCAGCAGCCCGCAGATCGGAAACACCATATATTTT

d_call: -
v_call: TRBV7-9
j_call: TRBJ1-1
clone_size: -
cdr3_aa: CASSLWGDGTEAFF
cdr3_nt: TGTGCCAGCAGCTTATGGGGGGATGGAACTGAAGCTTTCTTT

d_call: -
v_call: TRBV7-6
j_call: TRBJ2-5
clone_size: few
cdr3_aa: CASSFGLTSGEETQYF
cdr3_nt: TGTGCCAGCAGCTTCGGCCTGACTAGTGGGGAAGAGACCCAGTACTTC

d_call: TRBD1
v_call: TRBV5-5
j_call: TRBJ1-5
clone_size: -
cdr3_aa: CASSFGQGYQPQHF
cdr3_nt: TGTGCCAGCAGCTTCGGACAGGGATATCAGCCCCAGCATTTT

d_call: -
v_call: TRBV18
j_call: TRBJ1-6
clone_size: -
cdr3_aa: CASSTRWPSAYNSPLHF
cdr3_nt: TGTGCCAGCTCAACGCGGTGGCCGAGCGCCTATAATTCACCCCTCCACTTT

d_call: -
v_call: TRBV5-1
j_call: TRBJ1-1
clone_size: -
cdr3_aa: CASSFVGLAEAFF
cdr3_nt: TGCGCCAGCAGCTTTGTGGGCTTGGCTGAAGCTTTCTTT

d_call: TRBD2
v_call: TRBV23-1
j_call: TRBJ2-1
clone_size: -
cdr3_aa: CASSQLFPLAGKNNEQFF
cdr3_nt: TGCGCCAGCAGTCAACTTTTCCCCCTAGCGGGGAAGAACAATGAGCAGTTCTTC

d_call: -
v_call: TRBV19
j_call: TRBJ1-2
clone_size: -
cdr3_aa: CASSTTGLEGYTF
cdr3_nt: TGTGCCAGTAGTACGACAGGCCTGGAGGGCTACACCTTC

d_call: -
v_call: TRBV7-9
j_call: TRBJ2-1
clone_size: -
cdr3_aa: CASSSFEQFF
cdr3_nt: TGTGCCAGCAGCTCGTTTGAGCAGTTCTTC

d_call: -
v_call: TRBV19
j_call: TRBJ1-2
clone_size: -
cdr3_aa: CASSIVFEESGYTF
cdr3_nt: TGTGCCAGTAGTATAGTATTTGAGGAGTCAGGCTACACCTTC

d_call: -
v_call: TRBV9
j_call: TRBJ2-6
clone_size: -
cdr3_aa: CASSVVADPGANVLTF
cdr3_nt: TGTGCCAGCAGCGTAGTCGCGGATCCTGGGGCCAACGTCCTGACTTTC

d_call: TRBD1
v_call: TRBV7-2
j_call: TRBJ1-5
clone_size: once
cdr3_aa: CASSLGRQGASNNQPQHF
cdr3_nt: TGTGCCAGCAGCTTAGGTCGGCAGGGGGCAAGCAACAATCAGCCCCAGCATTTT

d_call: -
v_call: TRBV28
j_call: TRBJ1-1
clone_size: -
cdr3_aa: CASTAGGKNTEAFF
cdr3_nt: TGTGCCAGCACCGCCGGCGGGAAGAACACTGAAGCTTTCTTT

d_call: TRBD2
v_call: TRBV29-1
j_call: TRBJ2-5
clone_size: -
cdr3_aa: CSVARGREGIGKGETQYF
cdr3_nt: TGCAGCGTTGCAAGAGGTCGGGAGGGGATAGGGAAGGGAGAGACCCAGTACTTC

d_call: TRBD1
v_call: TRBV5-1
j_call: TRBJ2-7
clone_size: -
cdr3_aa: CASSFGTGGYEQYF
cdr3_nt: TGCGCCAGCAGCTTTGGGACAGGGGGGTACGAGCAGTACTTC

d_call: TRBD1
v_call: TRBV7-9
j_call: TRBJ2-2
clone_size: -
cdr3_aa: CASSPPGGDRDNTGELFF
cdr3_nt: TGTGCCAGCAGCCCCCCCGGAGGAGACAGGGACAACACCGGGGAGCTGTTTTTT

d_call: TRBD1
v_call: TRBV27
j_call: TRBJ1-2
clone_size: -
cdr3_aa: CASSSSQGAGGGYTF
cdr3_nt: TGTGCCAGCAGTTCATCACAGGGGGCGGGGGGTGGCTACACCTTC

d_call: -
v_call: TRBV7-9
j_call: TRBJ2-1
clone_size: -
cdr3_aa: CASIPSGSSYNEQFF
cdr3_nt: TGTGCCAGCATCCCCTCGGGGAGCTCCTACAATGAGCAGTTCTTC

d_call: -
v_call: TRBV5-1
j_call: TRBJ2-3
clone_size: -
cdr3_aa: CASSFQDTQDTQYF
cdr3_nt: TGCGCCAGCAGCTTCCAGGACACCCAAGATACGCAGTATTTT

d_call: TRBD1
v_call: TRBV5-5
j_call: TRBJ1-2
clone_size: -
cdr3_aa: CASSPGQGANAEGYTF
cdr3_nt: TGTGCCAGCAGCCCGGGACAGGGGGCTAACGCGGAGGGCTACACCTTC

d_call: -
v_call: TRBV5-4
j_call: TRBJ1-2
clone_size: -
cdr3_aa: CASSLTGQATSTF
cdr3_nt: TGTGCCAGCAGCTTAACGGGACAAGCTACAAGCACCTTC

d_call: TRBD1
v_call: TRBV7-8
j_call: TRBJ2-7
clone_size: -
cdr3_aa: CASSPAAGGGYEQYF
cdr3_nt: TGTGCCAGCAGCCCAGCCGCAGGGGGCGGATACGAGCAGTACTTC

d_call: TRBD2
v_call: TRBV9
j_call: TRBJ2-3
clone_size: -
cdr3_aa: CASSGPSSGRATDTQYF
cdr3_nt: TGTGCCAGCAGCGGACCTTCGAGCGGGAGGGCCACAGATACGCAGTATTTT

d_call: -
v_call: TRBV6-1
j_call: TRBJ2-5
clone_size: -
cdr3_aa: CASSERQWVQETQYF
cdr3_nt: TGTGCCAGCAGTGAGAGACAGTGGGTACAAGAGACCCAGTACTTC

d_call: -
v_call: TRBV6-1
j_call: TRBJ1-1
clone_size: -
cdr3_aa: CASSEEKGVTEAFF
cdr3_nt: TGTGCCAGCAGTGAAGAAAAAGGGGTCACTGAAGCTTTCTTT

d_call: TRBD2
v_call: TRBV2
j_call: TRBJ2-2
clone_size: -
cdr3_aa: CASRGWGGAAGELFF
cdr3_nt: TGTGCCAGCCGTGGGTGGGGGGGAGCTGCCGGGGAGCTGTTTTTT

d_call: TRBD2
v_call: TRBV6-6
j_call: TRBJ2-2
clone_size: -
cdr3_aa: CASSYLGLANTGELFF
cdr3_nt: TGTGCCAGCAGTTACTTGGGACTAGCGAACACCGGGGAGCTGTTTTTT

d_call: -
v_call: TRBV2
j_call: TRBJ1-3
clone_size: -
cdr3_aa: CASSDSRTFSRNTIYF
cdr3_nt: TGTGCCAGCAGTGACTCGCGGACATTCTCTCGAAACACCATATATTTT

d_call: -
v_call: TRBV7-8
j_call: TRBJ1-2
clone_size: -
cdr3_aa: CASSLASGAHGYTF
cdr3_nt: TGTGCCAGCAGCTTAGCTTCAGGGGCCCATGGCTACACCTTC

d_call: -
v_call: TRBV27
j_call: TRBJ2-7
clone_size: once
cdr3_aa: CASRDYSSYEQYF
cdr3_nt: TGTGCCAGCAGGGACTATAGCTCCTACGAGCAGTACTTC

d_call: TRBD2
v_call: TRBV5-4
j_call: TRBJ2-3
clone_size: few
cdr3_aa: CASSPGVLAGPSGTDTQYF
cdr3_nt: TGTGCCAGCAGCCCTGGCGTCCTAGCGGGACCTTCAGGCACAGATACGCAGTATTTT

d_call: -
v_call: TRBV10-3
j_call: TRBJ2-7
clone_size: -
cdr3_aa: CAISEYRAYEQYF
cdr3_nt: TGTGCCATCAGTGAGTACAGGGCCTACGAGCAGTACTTC

d_call: TRBD2
v_call: TRBV11-1
j_call: TRBJ2-2
clone_size: -
cdr3_aa: CASSSGTSGSGGELFF
cdr3_nt: TGTGCCAGCAGTTCCGGGACTAGCGGGAGTGGCGGGGAGCTGTTTTTT

d_call: -
v_call: TRBV29-1
j_call: TRBJ1-1
clone_size: -
cdr3_aa: CSVSRGSRAFF
cdr3_nt: TGCAGCGTTAGCCGGGGTTCACGTGCTTTCTTT

d_call: TRBD2
v_call: TRBV19
j_call: TRBJ2-7
clone_size: -
cdr3_aa: CASSIGLAGSYEQYF
cdr3_nt: TGTGCCAGTAGTATTGGGCTAGCGGGTTCCTACGAGCAGTACTTC

d_call: -
v_call: TRBV27
j_call: TRBJ2-2
clone_size: -
cdr3_aa: CASSWGGAGGELFF
cdr3_nt: TGTGCCAGCAGCTGGGGGGGGGCAGGCGGGGAGCTGTTTTTT

d_call: -
v_call: TRBV6-5
j_call: TRBJ1-4
clone_size: -
cdr3_aa: CASRPHEATNEKLFF
cdr3_nt: TGTGCCAGCAGACCACACGAAGCAACTAATGAAAAGCTGTTTTTT

d_call: -
v_call: TRBV10-2
j_call: TRBJ1-1
clone_size: few
cdr3_aa: CASGTVRNTEAFF
cdr3_nt: TGCGCCAGCGGAACAGTTCGGAACACTGAAGCTTTCTTT

d_call: TRBD1
v_call: TRBV2
j_call: TRBJ1-3
clone_size: once
cdr3_aa: CASSERTGRNTIYF
cdr3_nt: TGTGCCAGCAGTGAAAGGACAGGGAGAAACACCATATATTTT

d_call: -
v_call: TRBV21-1
j_call: TRBJ2-3
clone_size: -
cdr3_aa: CASNEESGPRTDTQYF
cdr3_nt: TGTGCCAGCAACGAAGAGAGCGGCCCCCGCACAGATACGCAGTATTTT

d_call: -
v_call: TRBV14
j_call: TRBJ2-7
clone_size: -
cdr3_aa: CASSQDLAGTLYF
cdr3_nt: TGTGCCAGCAGCCAAGATCTGGCAGGGACATTGTACTTC

d_call: -
v_call: TRBV14
j_call: TRBJ2-3
clone_size: -
cdr3_aa: CASSLWGESTDTQYF
cdr3_nt: TGTGCCAGCAGCCTCTGGGGGGAGAGCACAGATACGCAGTATTTT

d_call: TRBD2
v_call: TRBV23-1
j_call: TRBJ2-3
clone_size: -
cdr3_aa: CASSQTGLADLRDTQYF
cdr3_nt: TGCGCCAGCAGTCAAACAGGACTAGCGGACTTGAGGGATACGCAGTATTTT

d_call: TRBD1
v_call: TRBV11-2
j_call: TRBJ2-2
clone_size: -
cdr3_aa: CASSLQGQGATGELFF
cdr3_nt: TGTGCCAGCAGCTTACAAGGACAGGGCGCCACCGGGGAGCTGTTTTTT

d_call: TRBD1
v_call: TRBV11-2
j_call: TRBJ1-2
clone_size: -
cdr3_aa: CASSPGTGAYGYTF
cdr3_nt: TGTGCCAGCAGCCCCGGGACAGGGGCATATGGCTACACCTTC

d_call: TRBD1
v_call: TRBV6-1
j_call: TRBJ1-6
clone_size: once
cdr3_aa: CASSAQGGGVASPLHF
cdr3_nt: TGTGCCAGCAGTGCACAGGGGGGAGGGGTTGCTTCACCCCTCCACTTT

d_call: -
v_call: TRBV21-1
j_call: TRBJ2-1
clone_size: -
cdr3_aa: CASSKVRWEGYNEQFF
cdr3_nt: TGTGCCAGCAGCAAAGTTAGGTGGGAGGGGTACAATGAGCAGTTCTTC

d_call: TRBD2
v_call: TRBV18
j_call: TRBJ2-2
clone_size: -
cdr3_aa: CASSQTSGPNTGELFF
cdr3_nt: TGTGCCAGCTCACAGACTAGCGGCCCGAACACCGGGGAGCTGTTTTTT

d_call: TRBD2
v_call: TRBV18
j_call: TRBJ2-2
clone_size: few
cdr3_aa: CASSPGLAETNTGELFF
cdr3_nt: TGTGCCAGCTCACCAGGACTAGCGGAAACGAACACCGGGGAGCTGTTTTTT

d_call: -
v_call: TRBV11-2
j_call: TRBJ1-2
clone_size: -
cdr3_aa: CASSLDLSIVGEGGYTF
cdr3_nt: TGTGCCAGCAGCTTAGATCTCAGTATTGTAGGGGAGGGAGGCTACACCTTC

d_call: TRBD1
v_call: TRBV2
j_call: TRBJ1-1
clone_size: -
cdr3_aa: CASSLNRGLTEAFF
cdr3_nt: TGTGCCAGCAGTTTAAACAGGGGGCTTACTGAAGCTTTCTTT

d_call: TRBD1
v_call: TRBV5-1
j_call: TRBJ1-2
clone_size: -
cdr3_aa: CASSLNQGAYGYTF
cdr3_nt: TGCGCCAGCAGCTTGAACCAGGGGGCCTATGGCTACACCTTC

d_call: -
v_call: TRBV29-1
j_call: TRBJ1-1
clone_size: -
cdr3_aa: CSVSLGDMNTEAFF
cdr3_nt: TGCAGCGTCTCCCTGGGGGACATGAACACTGAAGCTTTCTTT

d_call: -
v_call: TRBV27
j_call: TRBJ1-2
clone_size: -
cdr3_aa: CASSLQGNYGYTF
cdr3_nt: TGTGCCAGCAGTTTGCAGGGAAACTATGGCTACACCTTC